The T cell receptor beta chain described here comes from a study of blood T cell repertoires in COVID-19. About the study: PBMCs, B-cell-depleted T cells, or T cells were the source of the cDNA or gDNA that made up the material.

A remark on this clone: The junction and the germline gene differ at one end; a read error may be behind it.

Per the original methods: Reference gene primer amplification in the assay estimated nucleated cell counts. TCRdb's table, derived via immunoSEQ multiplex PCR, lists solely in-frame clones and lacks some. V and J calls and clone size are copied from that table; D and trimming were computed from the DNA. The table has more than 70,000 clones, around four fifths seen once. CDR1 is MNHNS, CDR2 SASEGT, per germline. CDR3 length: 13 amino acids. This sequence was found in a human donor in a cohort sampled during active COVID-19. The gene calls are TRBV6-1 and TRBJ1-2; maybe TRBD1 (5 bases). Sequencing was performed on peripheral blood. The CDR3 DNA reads TGTGCCAGCAGAGAAGACAGCTACTATGGCTACACCTTC. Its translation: CASREDSYYGYTF.